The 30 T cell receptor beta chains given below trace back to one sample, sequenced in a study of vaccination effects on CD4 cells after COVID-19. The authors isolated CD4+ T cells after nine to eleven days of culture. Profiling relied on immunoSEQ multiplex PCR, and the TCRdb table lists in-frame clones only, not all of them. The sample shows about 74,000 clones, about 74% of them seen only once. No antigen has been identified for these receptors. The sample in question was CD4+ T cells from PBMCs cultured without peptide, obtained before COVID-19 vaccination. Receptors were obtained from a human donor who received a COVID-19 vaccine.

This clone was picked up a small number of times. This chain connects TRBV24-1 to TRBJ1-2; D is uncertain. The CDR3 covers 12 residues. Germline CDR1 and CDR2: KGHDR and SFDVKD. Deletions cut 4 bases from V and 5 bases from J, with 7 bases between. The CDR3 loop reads CATSESGYGYTF. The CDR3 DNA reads TGTGCCACCAGTGAATCCGGATATGGCTACACCTTC.

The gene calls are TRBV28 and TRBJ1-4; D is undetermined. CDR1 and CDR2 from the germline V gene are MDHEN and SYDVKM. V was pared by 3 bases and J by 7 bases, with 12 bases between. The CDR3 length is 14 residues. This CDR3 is CASSFEESGEKLFF. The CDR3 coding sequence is TGTGCCAGCAGTTTTGAGGAGTCGGGTGAAAAACTGTTTTTT.

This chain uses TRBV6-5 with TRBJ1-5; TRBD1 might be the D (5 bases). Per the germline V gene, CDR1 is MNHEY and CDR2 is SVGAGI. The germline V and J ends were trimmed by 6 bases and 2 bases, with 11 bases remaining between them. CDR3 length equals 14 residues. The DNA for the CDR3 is TGTGCCAGCAGCGACGACAGACGCAATCAGCCCCAGCATTTT. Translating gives CASSDDRRNQPQHF.

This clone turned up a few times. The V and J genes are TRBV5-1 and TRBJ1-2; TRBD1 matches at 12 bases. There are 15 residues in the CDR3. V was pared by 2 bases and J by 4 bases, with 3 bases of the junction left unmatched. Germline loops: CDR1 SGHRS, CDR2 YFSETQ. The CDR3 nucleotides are TGCGCCAGCAGCTTAGGGACAGGGGGCTTCTATGGCTACACCTTC. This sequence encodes CASSLGTGGFYGYTF.

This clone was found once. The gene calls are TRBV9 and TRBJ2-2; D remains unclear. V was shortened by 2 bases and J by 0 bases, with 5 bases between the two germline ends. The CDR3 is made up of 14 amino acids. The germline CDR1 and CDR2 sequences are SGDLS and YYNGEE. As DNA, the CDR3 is TGTGCCAGCAGCGTCAACTCGAACACCGGGGAGCTGTTTTTT. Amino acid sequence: CASSVNSNTGELFF.

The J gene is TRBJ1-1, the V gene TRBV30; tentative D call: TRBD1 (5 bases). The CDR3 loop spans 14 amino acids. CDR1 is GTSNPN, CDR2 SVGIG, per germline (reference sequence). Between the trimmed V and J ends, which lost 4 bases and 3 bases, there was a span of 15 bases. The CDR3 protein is CAWIHRGVDTEAFF. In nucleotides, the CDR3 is TGTGCCTGGATTCACCGGGGCGTCGACACTGAAGCTTTCTTT.

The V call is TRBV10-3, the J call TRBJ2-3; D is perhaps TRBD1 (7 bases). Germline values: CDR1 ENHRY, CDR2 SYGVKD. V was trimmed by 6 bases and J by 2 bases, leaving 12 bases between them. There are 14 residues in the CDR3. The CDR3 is CAISRGAHTDTQYF. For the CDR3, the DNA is TGTGCCATCAGCAGGGGGGCCCACACAGATACGCAGTATTTT.

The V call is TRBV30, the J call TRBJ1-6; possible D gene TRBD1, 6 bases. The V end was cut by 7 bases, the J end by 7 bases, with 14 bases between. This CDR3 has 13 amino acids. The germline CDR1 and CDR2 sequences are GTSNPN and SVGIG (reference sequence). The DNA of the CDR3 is TGTGCCTCCACCAGGGGCCCGAATTCACCCCTCCACTTT. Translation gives CASTRGPNSPLHF.

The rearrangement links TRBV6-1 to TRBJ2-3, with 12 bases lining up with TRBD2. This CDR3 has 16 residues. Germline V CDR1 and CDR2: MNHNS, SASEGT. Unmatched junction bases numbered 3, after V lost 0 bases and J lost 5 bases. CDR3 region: CASSEAGLAGRDTQYF. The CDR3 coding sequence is TGTGCCAGCAGTGAAGCGGGACTAGCGGGTAGAGATACGCAGTATTTT.

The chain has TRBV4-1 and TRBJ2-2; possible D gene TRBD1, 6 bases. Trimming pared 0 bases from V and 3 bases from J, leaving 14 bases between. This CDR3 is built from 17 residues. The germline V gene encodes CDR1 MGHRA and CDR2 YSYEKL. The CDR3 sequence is CASSQDRTGPYTGELFF. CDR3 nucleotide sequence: TGCGCCAGCAGCCAAGACCGTACAGGGCCGTACACCGGGGAGCTGTTTTTT.

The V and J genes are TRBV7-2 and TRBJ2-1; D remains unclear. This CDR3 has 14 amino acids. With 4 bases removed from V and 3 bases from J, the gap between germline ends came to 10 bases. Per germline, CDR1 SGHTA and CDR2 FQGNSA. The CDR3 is CASSSHNYYNEQFF. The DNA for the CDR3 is TGTGCCAGCAGCTCCCACAATTACTACAATGAGCAGTTCTTC.

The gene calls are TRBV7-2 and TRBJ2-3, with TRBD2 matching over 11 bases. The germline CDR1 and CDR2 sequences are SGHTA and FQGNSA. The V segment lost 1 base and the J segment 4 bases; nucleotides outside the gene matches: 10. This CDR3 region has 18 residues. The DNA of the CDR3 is TGTGCCAGCAGCTTAGGGGCTAGCGGGGGGCCCGGCTCAGATACGCAGTATTTT. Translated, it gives CASSLGASGGPGSDTQYF. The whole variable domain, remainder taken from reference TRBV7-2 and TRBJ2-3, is GAGVSQSPSNKVTEKGKDVELRCDPISGHTALYWYRQSLGQGLEFLIYFQGNSAPDKSGLPSDRFSAERTGGSVSTLTIQRTQQEDSAVYLCASSLGASGGPGSDTQYFGPGTRLTVL.

The CDR3 loop is CASPEFFTSTDTQYF. The DNA for the CDR3 is TGTGCCAGCCCGGAGTTTTTCACTAGCACAGATACGCAGTATTTT. The chain carries TRBV5-8 and TRBJ2-3; no clear D. Germline CDR1 and CDR2: SGHTS and YDEGEE. The germline V and J ends were trimmed by 7 bases and 0 bases, with 15 bases remaining between them. The CDR3 runs 15 residues. Looking up the rest from reference TRBV5-8 and TRBJ2-3 gives the full variable domain: EAGVTQSPTHLIKTRGQQATLRCSPISGHTSVYWYQQALGLGLQFLLWYDEGEERNRGNFPPRFSGRQFPNYSSELNVNALELEDSALYLCASPEFFTSTDTQYFGPGTRLTVL.

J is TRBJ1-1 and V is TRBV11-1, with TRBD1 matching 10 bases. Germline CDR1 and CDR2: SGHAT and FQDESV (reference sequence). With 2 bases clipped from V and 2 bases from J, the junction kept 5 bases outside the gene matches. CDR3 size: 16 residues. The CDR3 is CASSLIRTGGNTEAFF. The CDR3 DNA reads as TGTGCCAGCAGCTTAATCCGGACAGGGGGTAACACTGAAGCTTTCTTT.

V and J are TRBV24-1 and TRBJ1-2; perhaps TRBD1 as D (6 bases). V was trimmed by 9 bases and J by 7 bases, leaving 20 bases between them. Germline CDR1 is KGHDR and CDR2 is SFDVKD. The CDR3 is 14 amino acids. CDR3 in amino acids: CATSAVSGEGGYTF. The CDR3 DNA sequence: TGTGCCACCTCTGCTGTCTCAGGGGAGGGTGGCTACACCTTC.

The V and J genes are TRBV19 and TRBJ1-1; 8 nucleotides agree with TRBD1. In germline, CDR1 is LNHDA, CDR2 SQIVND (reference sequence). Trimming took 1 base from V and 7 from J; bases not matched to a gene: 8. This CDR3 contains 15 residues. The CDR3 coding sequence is TGTGCCAGTAGTATAGGAGGCAGGGGGCTTGGTGAAGCTTTCTTT. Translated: CASSIGGRGLGEAFF.

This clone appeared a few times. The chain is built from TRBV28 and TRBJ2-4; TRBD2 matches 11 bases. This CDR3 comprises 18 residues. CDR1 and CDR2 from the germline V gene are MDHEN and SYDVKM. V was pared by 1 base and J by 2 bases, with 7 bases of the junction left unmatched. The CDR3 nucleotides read TGTGCCAGCAGTTTATATAGCGGGGGGGCGTTTACCAAAAACATTCAGTACTTC. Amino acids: CASSLYSGGAFTKNIQYF.

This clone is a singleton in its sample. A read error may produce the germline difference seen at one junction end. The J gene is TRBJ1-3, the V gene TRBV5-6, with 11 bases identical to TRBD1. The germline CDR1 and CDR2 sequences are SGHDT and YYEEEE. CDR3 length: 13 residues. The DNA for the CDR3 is TGTGCCAGCAGCATAGGACAGGGGGCGATTCCTTCTTTT. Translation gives CASSIGQGAIPSF.

The CDR3 DNA is TGTGCCAGCAGCCAAGGGGGGAACTATGGCTACACCTTC. Translating gives CASSQGGNYGYTF. This chain uses TRBV6-6 with TRBJ1-2; a weak D match, TRBD1 (6 bases). The CDR3 runs 13 residues. Trimming cost V 6 bases and J 2 bases, with 10 bases left between them. Germline V gene sequence: CDR1 MNHNY, CDR2 SVGAGI (reference sequence).

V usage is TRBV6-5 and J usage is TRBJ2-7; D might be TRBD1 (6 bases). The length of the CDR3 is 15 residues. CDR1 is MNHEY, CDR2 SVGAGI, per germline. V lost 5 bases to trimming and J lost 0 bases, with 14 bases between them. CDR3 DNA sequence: TGTGCCAGCAGTCGGGACACATCAAACTCCTACGAGCAGTACGTC. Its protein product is CASSRDTSNSYEQYV.

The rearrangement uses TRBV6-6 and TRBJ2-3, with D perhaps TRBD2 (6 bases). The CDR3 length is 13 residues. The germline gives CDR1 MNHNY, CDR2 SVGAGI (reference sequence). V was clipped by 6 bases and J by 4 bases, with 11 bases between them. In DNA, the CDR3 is TGTGCCAGCAGGAGGACGGGGGCAGATACGCAGTATTTT. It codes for CASRRTGADTQYF.

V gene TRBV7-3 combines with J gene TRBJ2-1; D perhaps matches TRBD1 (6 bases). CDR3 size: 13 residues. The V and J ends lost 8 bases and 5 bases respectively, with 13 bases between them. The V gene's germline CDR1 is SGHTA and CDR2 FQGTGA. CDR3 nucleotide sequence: TGTGCCAGCGGGACACAGGCTAACAATGAGCAGTTCTTC. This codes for CASGTQANNEQFF.

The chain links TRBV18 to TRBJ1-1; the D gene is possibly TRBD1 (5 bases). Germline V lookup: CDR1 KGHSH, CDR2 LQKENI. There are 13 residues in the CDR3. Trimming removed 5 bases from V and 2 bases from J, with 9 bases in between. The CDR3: CASSYQGNTEAFF. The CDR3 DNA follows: TGTGCCAGCTCATACCAGGGAAACACTGAAGCTTTCTTT. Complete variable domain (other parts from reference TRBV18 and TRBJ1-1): NAGVMQNPRHLVRRRGQEARLRCSPMKGHSHVYWYRQLPEEGLKFMVYLQKENIIDESGMPKERFSAEFPKEGPSILRIQQVVRGDSAAYFCASSYQGNTEAFFGQGTRLTVV.

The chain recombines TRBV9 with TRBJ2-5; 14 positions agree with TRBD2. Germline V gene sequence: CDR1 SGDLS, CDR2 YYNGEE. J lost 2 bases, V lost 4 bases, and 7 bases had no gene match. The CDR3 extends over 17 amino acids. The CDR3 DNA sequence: TGTGCCAGCAGCCAAGGGACTAGCGGGGGACTACAAGAGACCCAGTACTTC. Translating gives CASSQGTSGGLQETQYF.

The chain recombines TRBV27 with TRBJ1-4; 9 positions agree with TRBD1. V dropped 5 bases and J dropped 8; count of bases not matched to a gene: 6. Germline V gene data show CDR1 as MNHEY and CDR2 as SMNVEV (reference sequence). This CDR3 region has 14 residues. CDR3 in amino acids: CASSTGTGWEKLFF. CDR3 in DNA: TGTGCCAGCAGTACCGGGACAGGGTGGGAAAAACTGTTTTTT.

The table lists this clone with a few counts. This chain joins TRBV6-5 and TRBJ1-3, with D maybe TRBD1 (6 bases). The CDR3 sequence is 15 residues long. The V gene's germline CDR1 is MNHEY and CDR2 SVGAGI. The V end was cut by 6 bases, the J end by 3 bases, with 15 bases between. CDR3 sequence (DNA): TGTGCCAGCAGCCAGCTACAGGGCTTTGGAAACACCATATATTTT. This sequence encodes CASSQLQGFGNTIYF.

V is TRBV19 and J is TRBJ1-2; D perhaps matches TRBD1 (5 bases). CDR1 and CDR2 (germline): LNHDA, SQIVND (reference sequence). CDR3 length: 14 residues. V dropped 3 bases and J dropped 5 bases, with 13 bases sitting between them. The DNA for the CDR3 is TGTGCCAGTAGTATTCCCCGGGACGGTTATGGCTACACCTTC. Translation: CASSIPRDGYGYTF.

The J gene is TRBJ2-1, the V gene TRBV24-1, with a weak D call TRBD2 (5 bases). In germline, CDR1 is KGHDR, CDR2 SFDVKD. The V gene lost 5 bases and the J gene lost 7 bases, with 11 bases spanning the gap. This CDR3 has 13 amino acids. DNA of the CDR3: TGTGCCACCAGTGTATCATGGGAGAATGAGCAGTTCTTC. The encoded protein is CATSVSWENEQFF.

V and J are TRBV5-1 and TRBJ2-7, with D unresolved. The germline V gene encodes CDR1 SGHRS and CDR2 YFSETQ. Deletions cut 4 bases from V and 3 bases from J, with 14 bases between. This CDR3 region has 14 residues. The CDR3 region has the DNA TGCGCCAGCAGCCGTGATATAGGATTCTACGAGCAGTACGTC. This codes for CASSRDIGFYEQYV.

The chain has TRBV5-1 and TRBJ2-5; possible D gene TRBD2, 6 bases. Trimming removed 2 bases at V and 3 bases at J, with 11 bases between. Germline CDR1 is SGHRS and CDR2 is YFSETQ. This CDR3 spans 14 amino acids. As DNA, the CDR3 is TGCGCCAGCAGCTTCCAGGGAGGAGAAGAGACCCAGTACTTC. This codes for CASSFQGGEETQYF.